Sequencing of this T cell receptor beta chain was carried out in a study of OX40 agonist ivuxolimab in advanced cancers. About the research overall: The dose-escalation group included hepatocellular carcinoma, melanoma, renal cell carcinoma and head and neck cancer. Study-level findings and limits: Not determined was the antigen specificity of the expanded peripheral T cells. Clones of CD4+ and CD8+ blood T cells grew by week 6 at doses of 0.1 to 3.0 mg/kg.

Measured with immunoSEQ multiplex PCR; TCRdb has only the in-frame clones, and not every one. The data hold approximately 100,000 clones, with roughly 89% observed a single time. This clone was seen once. Its target is unknown. The timepoints at which blood was sampled were baseline, cycle 4 day 1, and cycle 7 day 1. The V gene's germline CDR1 is SGHNT and CDR2 YYREEE (reference sequence). V gave up 5 bases and J gave up 2 bases; unmatched junction bases: 9. The CDR3 is 16 residues long. This receptor was identified in an adult with an advanced solid tumor such as melanoma, head and neck, liver or kidney cancer. Specimen: CD4+ or CD8+ T cells sorted from blood, collected in a trial of the OX40 agonist ivuxolimab. The chain joins TRBV5-4 to TRBJ2-2; 7 nucleotides match TRBD2. CDR3 DNA sequence: TGTGCCAGCAGGATGGGAGGGGCGACAAACACCGGGGAGCTGTTTTTT. Translating it yields CASRMGGATNTGELFF.